The entry below describes one T cell receptor beta chain. The antigen it binds to is not known. No base quality values were provided; no much bigger clone lies one nucleotide off. This sample is drawn from a study of blood T cell repertoires in COVID-19 (dated by TCRdb to 2020 to 2021). About the study as a whole: Samples from collaborators originated in the United States, Italy and Spain and spanned both the acute and convalescent phases of COVID-19. The material from the prospective study consisted of cDNA or gDNA derived from T cells, B-cell-depleted T cells, or PBMCs. A de-identified subject ID, COVID-19 status, age in years and sex were almost always included in the sample metadata. Where available, HLA class I and class II types were taken from metadata supplied by the sample provider and were not determined by assay-based typing. The samples were drawn from the first 160 participants of the ongoing ImmuneRACE study and from about 1,200 subjects provided by 6 global collaborators. Deeply sampled blood TCRbeta repertoires from subjects exposed to, actively infected with, or recovered from COVID-19 were included in the dataset. The repertoires were made available in a free public database intended to serve as a resource for research on the immune response to SARS-CoV-2. Paper-wide results and their limitations: The amount of clinical and demographic metadata varied by source and participant and was provided uncurated.

Measured from the cysteine to the phenylalanine, the CDR3 is 13 residues long. The only DNA kept is the CDR3, 39 bases in frame from the first base. From a lookup of the germline V gene, CDR1 and CDR2 are SGHDT and YYEEEE. The V end loses 6 bases and the J end loses 5 bases, and a stretch of 14 bases separates them. TCRbeta CDR3 regions were amplified from genomic DNA using the immunoSEQ Assay, a bias-controlled multiplex PCR. The source study handled its data this way. The number of nucleated cells in each sample was estimated from the amplification of reference gene primers within the assay. To quantify the absolute abundance of each unique TCRbeta CDR3 rearrangement, sequence reads were collapsed and filtered. For each sample, productive Simpson clonality was calculated as the square root of Simpson's diversity index across productive rearrangements. TCRdb took this table from immuneACCESS and kept in-frame rearrangements with V and J called. Such tables lack part of the clones; where checked against another copy, unresolved V genes explain under half of the gap, and the rest is unexplained. The D gene and trimming were derived from the DNA, and the V and J assignments and clone size from that table. The table for this sample lists 300,000 to 450,000 clones; about 87% of them were counted only once. Around 3% of the sample is taken by the ten largest.

Each collaborating institution followed its own protocols to collect whole blood in K2EDTA tubes. For TCRbeta analysis, collaborators shipped samples as frozen whole blood, isolated PBMCs, or DNA extracted from either of those sample types. Recombination joined TRBV5-6 with TRBJ1-1; no D segment can be confidently identified. Sequenced input: peripheral blood. The receptor was isolated from a human donor in a cohort sampled during active COVID-19. The DNA is as follows: TGTGCCAGCACAGAAACGGGCGGGACTGAAGCTTTCTTT. This gives the protein CASTETGGTEAFF.